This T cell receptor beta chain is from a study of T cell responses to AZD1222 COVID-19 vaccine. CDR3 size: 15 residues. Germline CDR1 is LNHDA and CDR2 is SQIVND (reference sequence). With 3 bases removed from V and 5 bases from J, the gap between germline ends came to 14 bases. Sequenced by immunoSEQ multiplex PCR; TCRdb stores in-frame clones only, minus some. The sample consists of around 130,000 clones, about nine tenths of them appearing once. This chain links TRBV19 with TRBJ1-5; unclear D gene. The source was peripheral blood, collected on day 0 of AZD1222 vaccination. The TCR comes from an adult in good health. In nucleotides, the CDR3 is TGTGCCAGTAGTATTCACCTAGGACGGGATCAGCCCCAGCATTTT. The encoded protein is CASSIHLGRDQPQHF.